This record concerns one TCR beta chain sequence. The data were taken from a study of blood T cell repertoires in COVID-19. Study details: Both acute and convalescent COVID-19 samples were obtained from the United States, Italy and Spain.

Authors' processing steps: For nucleated cells, counts were estimated from reference gene primer amplification. Some clones are missing from TCRdb's copy, which holds only in-frame ones; the method was immunoSEQ multiplex PCR. From that table come the V and J calls and clone size; the DNA was used to work out D and trimming. The sample includes about 180,000 clones, around 84% of them seen just once. Participants' own reports of clinical history determined their cohort assignment. The germline gives CDR1 SGHRS, CDR2 YFSETQ. J gave up 7 bases and V 3 bases, and 7 bases lay outside the gene matches. CDR3 length: 15 amino acids.

This sequence originates from a man over 45 who had recovered from COVID-19. This chain joins TRBV5-1 and TRBJ1-5; 10 bases match TRBD1. The sample taken for sequencing was PBMCs or T cells enriched from blood (not recorded which). The CDR3 loop reads CASSYGTGVGQPQHF. For the CDR3, the DNA is TGCGCCAGCAGCTACGGGACAGGGGTGGGCCAGCCCCAGCATTTT.